The 3 T cell receptor beta chains reported below all come from one sample, sequenced in a study of T cells in Graves' hyperthyroidism and ophthalmopathy. What was amplified from RNA transcripts were TCR beta CDR3 regions. Researchers ran a first-round RT-PCR on the TCR CDR3 using the HTBI primer set. TCRdb independently ran MiXCR on the multiplex PCR reads; one entry per CDR3 protein. The sample consists of about 59,000 distinct CDR3 sequences, 53% of them appearing once. Sequenced input: blood. The receptors were sampled from a woman in her sixties or seventies with Graves' ophthalmopathy.

This clonotype is categorized as medium-sized. CDR3 DNA sequence: TGCAGTCCTGGGGGGATGAGCAATGAGCAGTTCTTC. Translated, it gives CSPGGMSNEQFF. This chain links TRBV20-1 with TRBJ2-1; D may be TRBD2 (6 bases). Looked up from germline, CDR1 is DFQATT and CDR2 is SNEGSKA (reference sequence). V was cut by 8 bases and J by 6 bases, with 14 bases left in between. The CDR3 extends over 12 amino acids.

This clonotype was observed at least ten times. The chain has TRBV4-2 and TRBJ2-7, with D perhaps TRBD2 (5 bases). CDR3 size: 16 residues. Germline lookup yields CDR1 LGHNA and CDR2 YNFKEQ. The V end lost 2 bases, the J end lost 1 base, and 15 bases lay between the germline ends. CDR3 residues: CASSQPTILDSYEQYF. The CDR3 nucleotides read TGTGCCAGCAGCCAACCGACTATCCTCGATTCCTACGAGCAGTACTTC.

This chain uses TRBV7-2 with TRBJ2-7, with D perhaps TRBD1 or TRBD2 (5 bases each). Per the germline V gene, CDR1 is SGHTA and CDR2 is FQGNSA. V lost 3 bases to trimming and J lost 3 bases, with 12 bases between them. The CDR3 spans 14 residues. The CDR3 protein is CASSLPGPSYEQYF. The CDR3 DNA sequence: TGTGCCAGCAGCTTGCCGGGACCAAGCTACGAGCAGTACTTC.